The present entry profiles one T cell receptor beta chain with its context. Here immunoSEQ multiplex PCR was the method, and the copy in TCRdb shows in-frame clones only, minus some. The sample lists a few hundred thousand clones, 88% occurring once. The data are from a study of blood T cell repertoires in COVID-19. Study summary: Both acute and convalescent COVID-19 samples were obtained from the United States, Italy and Spain.

The sample consisted of PBMCs or T cells enriched from blood (not recorded which). The TCR was taken from a middle-aged woman who had recovered from COVID-19.

The CDR3 loop reads CASRPLGLATQYF. The CDR3 coding sequence is TGTGCCAGCAGGCCCCTAGGTCTTGCTACGCAGTATTTT. The chain joins TRBV27 to TRBJ2-3; D unresolved. The CDR3 length is 13 residues. With 6 bases removed from V and 8 bases from J, the gap between germline ends came to 15 bases. Per the germline V gene, CDR1 is MNHEY and CDR2 is SMNVEV (reference sequence).